This T cell receptor (beta chain) was recovered during a study of identical twins. Overall study results and limits: Among beta out-of-frame sequences, excess sharing between twins appeared weaker.

Regarding this clonotype: The antigen remains unidentified.

Looked up from germline, CDR1 is MDHEN and CDR2 is SYDVKM. The CDR3 has 13 residues. V gave up 8 bases and J gave up 11 bases, with 19 bases separating them. TCRdb reprocessed the 5' RACE reads via MiXCR and lists one record per CDR3 protein. This table has about 700,000 distinct CDR3 sequences, 6.1% appearing once. This sequence was found in a man younger than 35 in good health. This chain joins TRBV28 and TRBJ2-1; no firm D call. Sequencing input: naive T cells sorted from blood. The CDR3 sequence is CASSTEPTMKQFF. The DNA of the CDR3 is TGTGCCAGCTCGACGGAACCTACAATGAAGCAGTTCTTC. Full variable domain (outside the CDR3, taken from reference TRBV28 and TRBJ2-1): DVKVTQSSRYLVKRTGEKVFLECVQDMDHENMFWYRQDPGLGLRLIYFSYDVKMKEKGDIPEGYSVSREKKERFSLILESASTNQTSMYLCASSTEPTMKQFFGPGTRLTVL.